The T cell receptor (beta chain) described here comes from a study of response to subunit inactivated influenza vaccine (dated by TCRdb to the late 2010s). The study in broad terms: Deep quantitative profiling of the T cell receptor repertoire was used in the study to follow responses to a trivalent subunit inactivated influenza vaccine. Study-wide findings and limitations: It was suggested by the authors that each seasonal influenza vaccination may recruit only a limited number of new T cells.

Receptors were amplified or captured by RT-PCR. Instrument used: Illumina HiSeq 2500. TCRdb reworked the public reads: Q25 trimming with fastp, MiXCR clone assembly, productive beta chains retained. Entries that share a CDR3 protein sequence are merged under the most common genes and DNA. Recorded for this sample are about 480,000 distinct CDR3 sequences; 11% of them occurred a single time. The ten largest account for 9.5% to 15% of the sample. Comment on this clonotype: Its antigen is unknown. Base qualities are missing; no much larger clone stands one base away.

Explained via the paper, the time point label denotes: 45 days after influenza vaccine administration. This TCR was sampled from a man aged 45 to 65 who received an inactivated influenza vaccine. Donor details come from another sample of the same person, matched by shared clones. The starting material was PBMCs from blood, obtained more than 35 days after vaccination.

CDR3 loop: CSALGGGADTEAFF. The DNA sequence follows: TGCAGTGCTCTGGGGGGGGGCGCGGACACTGAAGCTTTCTTT. The V and J genes are TRBV20-1 and TRBJ1-1; the best D guess is TRBD1, with 6 bases matching. For CDR1 and CDR2, the germline V gene (reference sequence) lists DFQATT and SNEGSKA. The CDR3 holds 14 amino acids from the cysteine to the phenylalanine. The retained sequence is limited to the CDR3, 42 bases, with the frame set at the first base. The V and J ends are trimmed by 5 bases and 3 bases, leaving 16 bases between them.